Listed below are T cell receptor beta chains from one sample, sequenced in a study of T cell repertoires in cytomegalovirus infection. Each CDR3 protein gets one entry after TCRdb re-called the reads with MiXCR. The sample lists about 830,000 distinct CDR3 sequences, about 30% occurring once. Their recognized antigens are unknown. The material was cultured CD8+ T cells from PBMCs, obtained from culture after CMV antigen stimulation. The receptor source for this set is a human donor in good health (CMV status not recorded). Some clones in this sample may be carry-over from other donors' samples. CDR3s include the opening cysteine and the closing phenylalanine or tryptophan. D genes are given only for firm matches. The listing skips clone size in some rows; elsewhere it reads once, few, many or a size class.

j_gene	abundance	v_gene	d_gene	CDR3aa	CDR3nt
TRBJ2-3	.	TRBV19	.	CASNLGGTDTQYF	TGTGCCAGTAATCTAGGGGGCACAGATACGCAGTATTTT
TRBJ1-5	.	TRBV12-3/TRBV12-4	.	CASSLGPLSNQPQHF	TGTGCCAGCAGTTTAGGGCCGCTTAGCAATCAGCCCCAGCATTTT
TRBJ2-3	.	TRBV6-6	TRBD2	CASTSGGIDTQYF	TGTGCCAGCACCAGCGGGGGTATAGATACGCAGTATTTT
TRBJ2-7	many	TRBV20-1	TRBD2	CSASRLAGAYEQYF	TGCAGTGCTAGTCGACTAGCGGGGGCCTACGAGCAGTACTTC
TRBJ1-1	many	TRBV28	.	CASSSGSEAFF	TGTGCCAGCAGTTCCGGGTCTGAAGCTTTCTTT
TRBJ2-5	few	TRBV7-7	.	CASSLDKSTGETQYF	TGTGCTAGCAGCTTAGATAAGTCCACGGGGGAGACCCAGTACTTC
TRBJ1-1	few	TRBV27	.	CASTPGGLSEAFF	TGTGCCAGCACCCCTGGCGGTCTGTCTGAAGCTTTCTTT
TRBJ2-6	.	TRBV7-2	TRBD1	CASSFPGTGTFSGANVLTF	TGTGCCAGCAGCTTTCCCGGGACAGGCACCTTCTCTGGGGCCAACGTCCTGACTTTC
TRBJ1-1	few	TRBV7-9	.	CASSVVGRVFNTEAFF	TGTGCCAGCAGCGTAGTCGGACGGGTTTTTAACACTGAAGCTTTCTTT
TRBJ1-2	.	TRBV27	.	CASGESRRGYTF	TGTGCCAGCGGGGAGAGCAGGCGGGGCTACACCTTC
TRBJ2-2	few	TRBV11-1	.	CASSHKGFGELFF	TGTGCCAGCAGCCACAAGGGCTTCGGGGAGCTGTTTTTT
TRBJ1-1	few	TRBV6-5	.	CASSFFQGGGTEAFF	TGTGCCAGCAGTTTCTTCCAGGGAGGGGGCACTGAAGCTTTCTTT
TRBJ1-5	.	TRBV4-1	TRBD1	CASSQEDRYNQPQHF	TGCGCCAGCAGCCAGGAGGACAGGTATAATCAGCCCCAGCATTTT
TRBJ2-1	few	TRBV6-5	.	CASSYSNLDPVDEQFF	TGTGCCAGCAGTTACTCGAATCTGGACCCTGTGGATGAGCAGTTCTTC